These T cell receptor beta chains were read from a single sample in a study of T cells in Graves' hyperthyroidism and ophthalmopathy. MiXCR, run by TCRdb on the multiplex PCR reads, gives a single entry per CDR3 protein. Among a few hundred thousand distinct CDR3 sequences, around 21% were seen once, and the ten largest hold around 27%. The sequenced material came from blood. The receptor source for this set is a man between 18 and 35 years old with Graves' hyperthyroidism. CDR3s include the opening cysteine and the closing phenylalanine or tryptophan. The order of the fields is D gene, V gene, clone size, J gene, CDR3 protein, CDR3 DNA. The D gene is left open where the match is weak. Clone size is stated in some rows and not others, as once, few, many or a class when expanded.

d_call: TRBD2; v_call: TRBV28; clone_size: many; j_call: TRBJ2-7; cdr3_aa: CASSSVSGGSYEQYF; cdr3_nt: TGTGCCAGCAGTTCAGTAAGCGGGGGGTCCTACGAGCAGTACTTC
d_call: TRBD1; v_call: TRBV20-1; clone_size: .; j_call: TRBJ2-7; cdr3_aa: CSASPYRGPYEQYF; cdr3_nt: TGCAGTGCTAGCCCTTACAGGGGACCCTACGAGCAGTACTTC
d_call: TRBD1; v_call: TRBV12-3/TRBV12-4; clone_size: many; j_call: TRBJ1-5; cdr3_aa: CASSPGTGLSNQPQHF; cdr3_nt: TGTGCCAGCAGCCCCGGGACAGGCCTTAGCAATCAGCCCCAGCATTTT
d_call: .; v_call: TRBV9; clone_size: .; j_call: TRBJ2-5; cdr3_aa: CASSVERGAETQYF; cdr3_nt: TGTGCCAGCAGCGTAGAGCGCGGCGCGGAGACCCAGTACTTC
d_call: TRBD2; v_call: TRBV5-1; clone_size: few; j_call: TRBJ2-7; cdr3_aa: CASSRAGGPDEQYF; cdr3_nt: TGCGCCAGCAGCAGAGCGGGGGGGCCCGACGAGCAGTACTTC
d_call: .; v_call: TRBV12-3/TRBV12-4; clone_size: .; j_call: TRBJ2-5; cdr3_aa: CASSTLGETQYF; cdr3_nt: TGTGCCAGCAGTACCTTGGGGGAGACCCAGTACTTC
d_call: .; v_call: TRBV10-3; clone_size: once; j_call: TRBJ1-2; cdr3_aa: CAIRATRNYGYTF; cdr3_nt: TGTGCCATACGGGCGACAAGAAACTATGGCTACACCTTC
d_call: .; v_call: TRBV30; clone_size: many; j_call: TRBJ1-3; cdr3_aa: CAWSVSGNTIYF; cdr3_nt: TGTGCCTGGAGTGTTTCAGGAAACACCATATATTTT
d_call: TRBD1; v_call: TRBV28; clone_size: many; j_call: TRBJ1-2; cdr3_aa: CASSGTGFFYGYTF; cdr3_nt: TGTGCCAGTTCCGGGACAGGGTTTTTCTATGGCTACACCTTC
d_call: .; v_call: TRBV5-1; clone_size: many; j_call: TRBJ1-1; cdr3_aa: CASSRGPSNTEAFF; cdr3_nt: TGCGCCAGCAGCCGGGGCCCATCGAACACTGAAGCTTTCTTT